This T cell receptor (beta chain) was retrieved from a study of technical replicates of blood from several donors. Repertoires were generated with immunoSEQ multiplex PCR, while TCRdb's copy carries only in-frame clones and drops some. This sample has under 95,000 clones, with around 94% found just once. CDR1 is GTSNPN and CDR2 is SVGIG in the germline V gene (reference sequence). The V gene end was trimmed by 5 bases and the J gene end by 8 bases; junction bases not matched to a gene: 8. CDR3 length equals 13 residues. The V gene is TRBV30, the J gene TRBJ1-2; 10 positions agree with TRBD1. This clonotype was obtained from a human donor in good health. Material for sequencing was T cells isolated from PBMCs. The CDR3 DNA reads TGTGCCTGGGAGGGACAGGGGATTGGGGGCTACACCTTC. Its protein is CAWEGQGIGGYTF. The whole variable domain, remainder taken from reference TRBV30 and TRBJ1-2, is SQTIHQWPATLVQPVGSPLSLECTVEGTSNPNLYWYRQAAGRGLQLLFYSVGIGQISSEVPQNLSASRPQDRQFILSSKKLLLSDSGFYLCAWEGQGIGGYTFGSGTRLTVV.